The 7 T cell receptor beta chains below come from one sample, sequenced in a study of cytomegalovirus exposure and HLA in healthy donors. 13 Jbeta primers and 60 Vbeta primers were used for the PCR. This table comes from immunoSEQ multiplex PCR, and its TCRdb copy is limited to in-frame clones, with some not included. The sample lists 120,000 or so clones; 75% to 90% were seen once. The sequencing input was PBMCs. These receptors were taken from a man aged 40-49 years in good health and CMV-seronegative.

This rearrangement joins TRBV30 to TRBJ1-1, with TRBD1 matching over 7 bases. Germline V gene lookup returns CDR1 GTSNPN and CDR2 SVGIG (reference sequence). Trimming at V came to 5 bases and at J to 4 bases, leaving 7 bases not matched to a gene. The CDR3 is 13 amino acids. Here the CDR3 DNA reads TGTGCCTGGGAAGGGGGCGCGGGCACTGAAGCTTTCTTT. It codes for CAWEGGAGTEAFF.

Details on this clone: One junction end disagrees with the germline gene, perhaps due to a read error. The chain links TRBV14 to TRBJ2-7; a possible D gene is TRBD1 (5 bases). The CDR3 runs 13 residues. CDR1 is SGHDN, CDR2 FVKESK, per germline. CDR3 sequence reads: CASGQIDSYEQYF. The CDR3 region has the DNA TGTGCCAGCGGCCAGATCGACAGCTACGAGCAGTACTTC. Full variable domain (missing parts from reference TRBV14 and TRBJ2-7): EAGVTQFPSHSVIEKGQTVTLRCDPISGHDNLYWYRRVMGKEIKFLLHFVKESKQDESGMPNNRFLAERTGGTYSTLKVQPAELEDSGVYFCASGQIDSYEQYFGPGTRLTVT.

The V call is TRBV11-3, the J call TRBJ2-5; 8 bases match TRBD2. This CDR3 is 16 amino acids long. Germline CDR1 and CDR2: SGHNT and YENEEA. The V segment lost 4 bases and the J segment 2 bases; nucleotides outside the gene matches: 9. The CDR3 sequence: CASSSGVAGSQETQYF. The DNA for the CDR3 is TGTGCCAGCAGCTCTGGGGTAGCGGGGAGTCAAGAGACCCAGTACTTC.

This chain uses TRBV7-6 with TRBJ2-1; TRBD2 might be the D (5 bases). Per germline, CDR1 SGHVS and CDR2 FNYEAQ. The CDR3 extends over 15 amino acids. With 3 bases removed from V and 9 bases from J, the gap between germline ends came to 18 bases. The CDR3 coding sequence is TGTGCCAGCAGCTTCCTGGCGGGTTCTTTGGGTGAGCAGTTCTTC. Encoded protein: CASSFLAGSLGEQFF.

The chain links TRBV5-4 to TRBJ2-7; D possibly corresponds to TRBD1 (6 bases). V dropped 3 bases and J dropped 2 bases, with 9 bases sitting between them. This CDR3 has 13 amino acids. Germline V gene data show CDR1 as SGHNT and CDR2 as YYREEE (reference sequence). The chain's CDR3 is CASSSDSAYEQYF. The CDR3 coding sequence is TGTGCCAGCAGCTCGGACAGCGCCTACGAGCAGTACTTC.

This chain links TRBV5-6 with TRBJ1-1; D gene unclear. CDR1 SGHDT and CDR2 YYEEEE come from the germline V gene. The CDR3 covers 13 residues. Trimming removed 4 bases at V and 4 bases at J, with 11 bases between. The CDR3 region is CASSNPGGTEAFF. CDR3 coding DNA: TGTGCCAGCAGCAACCCCGGTGGCACTGAAGCTTTCTTT. Looking up the rest from reference TRBV5-6 and TRBJ1-1 gives the full variable domain: DAGVTQSPTHLIKTRGQQVTLRCSPKSGHDTVSWYQQALGQGPQFIFQYYEEEERQRGNFPDRFSGHQFPNYSSELNVNALLLGDSALYLCASSNPGGTEAFFGQGTRLTVV.

This clone has a handful of counts. The chain has TRBV2 and TRBJ1-1; TRBD1 is a possible D gene (5 bases). CDR1 SNHLY and CDR2 FYNNEI come from the germline V gene. Trimming took 8 bases from V and 1 from J, leaving 14 bases between them. The CDR3 has 14 amino acids. CDR3 amino acids: CASGRGVRNTEAFF. In DNA, the CDR3 is TGTGCCAGCGGGCGGGGGGTGAGGAACACTGAAGCTTTCTTT.